These 13 T cell receptor beta chains share one sample of origin, sequenced in a study of T cells in Graves' hyperthyroidism and ophthalmopathy. The source material, RNA transcripts, was used to amplify TCR beta CDR3 regions. The TCR CDR3 first-round RT-PCR relied on the HTBI primer set. MiXCR was run by TCRdb on the multiplex PCR reads, yielding one entry per CDR3 protein. The sample has just over 550,000 distinct CDR3 sequences, about 43% seen once; the top ten hold roughly 8.2%. What was sequenced was peripheral blood or thyroid tissue (not recorded which). These receptors originate from a woman aged 18-30 years with Graves' hyperthyroidism.

The chain joins TRBV4-2 to TRBJ2-2, with 9 bases matching TRBD2. Germline V lookup: CDR1 LGHNA, CDR2 YNFKEQ. Losses at the gene ends were 4 bases for V and 3 bases for J; bases not matched to a gene: 12. This CDR3 has 18 amino acids. CDR3 region: CASSPEGAGGSDTGELFF. In nucleotides, the CDR3 is TGTGCCAGCAGCCCAGAGGGAGCGGGAGGTTCGGACACCGGGGAGCTGTTTTTT.

The V and J genes are TRBV10-1 and TRBJ2-5, with a tentative D call TRBD2 (5 bases). The CDR3 totals 13 residues. Germline values: CDR1 WNHNN, CDR2 SYGVQD (reference sequence). Trimming took off 8 bases at V and 5 bases at J, with 15 bases between the two ends. The CDR3 loop reads CASRSGLRETQYF. Here the CDR3 DNA reads TGCGCCAGCCGGTCGGGGTTACGGGAGACCCAGTACTTC.

This clonotype was found many times. This rearrangement joins TRBV5-1 to TRBJ1-6, with D unclear. V lost 0 bases and J lost 13, with 8 bases in between. There are 12 residues in the CDR3. Germline V gives CDR1 SGHRS, CDR2 YFSETQ. In DNA, the CDR3 is TGCGCCAGCAGCTTGGAAGGCCAGCCCCTCCACTTT. Translated, it gives CASSLEGQPLHF.

At least ten counts were recorded for this clonotype. The V call is TRBV7-8, the J call TRBJ1-2; D not resolved. This CDR3 has 14 amino acids. The ends were cut back, 2 bases at V and 7 bases at J, with 14 bases in the middle. Per germline, CDR1 SGHVS and CDR2 FQNEAQ. The CDR3 bases are TGTGCCAGCAGCTTATACGGACTCTTGGGTGGCTACACCTTC. It specifies CASSLYGLLGGYTF.

This clonotype showed up just a few times. A read error is possible here, since a much larger clone lies one base away. The chain uses TRBV5-6 and TRBJ1-2; D not resolved. There are 12 residues in the CDR3. V was shortened by 4 bases and J by 8 bases, with 12 bases between the two germline ends. Germline V lookup: CDR1 SGHDT, CDR2 YYEEEE. The CDR3 DNA follows: TGTGCCAGCAGCCCTCAGCCGGGAGGCTACACCTTC. This sequence encodes CASSPQPGGYTF.

Many counts were recorded for this clonotype. V is TRBV15 and J is TRBJ2-7, with D possibly being TRBD1 (6 bases). CDR1 LNHNV and CDR2 YYDKDF come from the germline V gene (reference sequence). The CDR3 is 12 amino acids. With 2 bases removed from V and 6 bases from J, the gap between germline ends came to 8 bases. CDR3 sequence reads: CATSRQGLEQYF. Here the CDR3 DNA reads TGTGCCACCAGCAGACAGGGGCTCGAGCAGTACTTC. The full variable domain, in which reference TRBV15 and TRBJ2-7 provide the parts outside the CDR3, is DAMVIQNPRYQVTQFGKPVTLSCSQTLNHNVMYWYQQKSSQAPKLLFHYYDKDFNNEADTPDNFQSRRPNTSFCFLDIRSPGLGDTAMYLCATSRQGLEQYFGPGTRLTVT.

The genes are TRBV2 and TRBJ1-6; 9 bases match TRBD1. This CDR3 is 17 amino acids long. The V gene's germline CDR1 is SNHLY and CDR2 FYNNEI. V shed 4 bases, J shed 5 bases, and the junction held 9 bases outside the gene matches. The CDR3 nucleotides are TGTGCCAGCAGTGCCCAACACGGGACAGGGAATAATTCACCCCTCCACTTT. This translates into CASSAQHGTGNNSPLHF.

This clonotype was recorded a few times. The rearrangement joins TRBV9 to TRBJ2-5; possibly TRBD1 or TRBD2 for D (5 bases each). CDR1 is SGDLS and CDR2 is YYNGEE in the germline V gene. V lost 6 bases and J lost 3, with 15 bases in between. The CDR3 sequence is 14 residues long. This CDR3 reads CASTAPGPEETQYF. The CDR3 bases are TGTGCCAGCACCGCACCGGGGCCGGAAGAGACCCAGTACTTC.

Details on this clonotype: Sequence at one end of the junction differs from germline and may be a read error. V and J are TRBV7-3 and TRBJ1-5; D unclear. Germline V gives CDR1 SGHTA, CDR2 FQGTGA. This CDR3 has 14 amino acids. The CDR3 region has the DNA TGCGCCAGCAGCCACGACCCTAGCAATCAGCCCCAGCATTTT. It encodes CASSHDPSNQPQHF. Full variable domain (rest looked up from reference TRBV7-3 and TRBJ1-5): GAGVSQTPSNKVTEKGKYVELRCDPISGHTALYWYRQSLGQGPEFLIYFQGTGAADDSGLPNDRFFAVRPEGSVSTLKIQRTERGDSAVYLCASSHDPSNQPQHFGDGTRLSIL.

This clonotype was counted many times. CDR3 sequence: CASSLTGATDTEAFF. The CDR3 coding sequence is TGTGCCAGCAGCCTAACCGGGGCCACGGACACTGAAGCTTTCTTT. The chain couples TRBV7-9 to TRBJ1-1; a possible D gene is TRBD1 (5 bases). V lost 5 bases and J 3 bases, leaving 16 bases between the germline ends. This CDR3 has 15 amino acids. Germline V lookup: CDR1 SEHNR, CDR2 FQNEAQ (reference sequence).

As for this clonotype: A single base separates this from a much larger clone, so it may be a read error. The chain carries TRBV7-9 and TRBJ2-2, with D unclear. The CDR3 loop spans 13 amino acids. CDR1 is SEHNR, CDR2 FQNEAQ, per germline (reference sequence). The CDR3, as DNA: TGTGCCAGCAGCTTAAGGAACGCCGGGGAGCTGTTTTTT. Translating gives CASSLRNAGELFF.

The chain carries TRBV29-1 and TRBJ2-7; D is ambiguous. V was pared by 1 base and J by 0 bases, with 7 bases between. The CDR3 is 13 amino acids. Germline V gene data show CDR1 as SQVTM and CDR2 as ANQGSEA. The CDR3 loop reads CSVEGTPSYEQYF. For the CDR3, the DNA is TGCAGCGTTGAAGGGACCCCCTCCTACGAGCAGTACTTC.

Concerning this clonotype itself: Just one base apart from a much larger clone, this may be a read error. The V call is TRBV29-1, the J call TRBJ2-5; 8 nucleotides match TRBD2. Germline V gene data show CDR1 as SQVTM and CDR2 as ANQGSEA. The CDR3 covers 14 residues. Trimming took 3 bases from V and 2 from J; bases not matched to a gene: 5. CDR3 protein: CSVEAASGQETQYF. In DNA, the CDR3 is TGCAGCGTTGAGGCAGCTAGCGGGCAAGAGACCCAGTACTTC.